This T cell receptor beta chain came from a study of beta chain features in type 1 diabetes. Expressed TCRB transcripts were sequenced because the isolated RNA had all been reverse transcribed beforehand. TCRdb's table, derived via immunoSEQ multiplex PCR, lists solely in-frame clones and lacks some. The table includes roughly 240,000 clones, approximately 25% detected once. The CDR3 is 15 residues long. CDR1 SGHNT and CDR2 YYREEE come from the germline V gene (reference sequence). V lost 5 bases and J lost 5; bases outside the gene matches: 6. Study findings and constraints: Sequencing the cDNA could make cells with high TCR expression show up more than they should. It was possible that PCR favored shorter templates, equally so in patients and controls. Significant though moderate, a shortening of TCRB CDR3s appeared in all four CD4+ subsets of Type 1 diabetes patients.

The table lists this clone with a few counts. The antigen is not known. Isolation of CD4+ naive, central memory, regulatory and stem cell-like memory cells was achieved by sorting via CD45RO/CCR7/CD25/CD127/CD95/CD27. Each population that was sorted was more than 98% pure. V usage is TRBV5-4 and J usage is TRBJ2-3; 12 bases map to TRBD2. The sequenced sample consisted of naive CD4+ T cells from blood. The receptor comes from a woman in her twenties or thirties with type 1 diabetes. The CDR3 DNA is TGTGCCAGCAGTTCGACTAGCGGGAGTGGAGATACGCAGTATTTT. Translation: CASSSTSGSGDTQYF.